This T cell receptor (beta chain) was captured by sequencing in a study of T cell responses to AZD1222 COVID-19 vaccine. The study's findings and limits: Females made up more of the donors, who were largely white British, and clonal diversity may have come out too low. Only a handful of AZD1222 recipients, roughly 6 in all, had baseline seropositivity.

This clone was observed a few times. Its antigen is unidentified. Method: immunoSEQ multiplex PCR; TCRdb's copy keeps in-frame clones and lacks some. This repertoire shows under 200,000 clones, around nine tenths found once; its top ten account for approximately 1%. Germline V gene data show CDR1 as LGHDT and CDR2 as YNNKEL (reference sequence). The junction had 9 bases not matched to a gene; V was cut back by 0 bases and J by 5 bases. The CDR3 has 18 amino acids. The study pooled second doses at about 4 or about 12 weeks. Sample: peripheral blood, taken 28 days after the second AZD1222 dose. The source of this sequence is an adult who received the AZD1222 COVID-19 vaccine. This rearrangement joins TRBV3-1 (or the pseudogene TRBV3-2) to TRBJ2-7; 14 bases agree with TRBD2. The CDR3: CASSQERTSGGLGDEQYF. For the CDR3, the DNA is TGTGCCAGCAGCCAAGAGAGGACTAGCGGGGGGCTAGGTGACGAGCAGTACTTC.